This entry lists 30 T cell receptor beta chains sequenced from one sample in a study of blood T cell repertoires in COVID-19. Assay: immunoSEQ multiplex PCR; the TCRdb copy retains only in-frame clones and omits some. The table includes approximately 49,000 clones, 85% to 90% detected once. The source material was peripheral blood. The receptors come from a man aged 50-59 years with acute or convalescent COVID-19.

The CDR3 coding sequence is TGTGCCAGCAGCCAAGGGTTCGGGGGCTACGAGCAGTACTTC. Translation gives CASSQGFGGYEQYF. This rearrangement joins TRBV4-2 to TRBJ2-7; a weak D match, TRBD2 (6 bases). Trimming left V 1 base short and J 3 bases short, with 10 bases between. Per germline, CDR1 LGHNA and CDR2 YNFKEQ. This CDR3 spans 14 amino acids.

The chain joins TRBV4-2 to TRBJ1-2, with D perhaps TRBD1 (6 bases). The germline V and J ends were trimmed by 0 bases and 8 bases, with 16 bases remaining between them. This CDR3 has 15 amino acids. The V gene's germline CDR1 is LGHNA and CDR2 YNFKEQ. DNA for the CDR3: TGTGCCAGCAGCCAAGATTTCGGACAGAAAATGGGCTACACCTTC. Its protein product is CASSQDFGQKMGYTF.

This chain connects TRBV29-1 to TRBJ1-1, with TRBD1 matching 7 bases. CDR1 and CDR2 (germline): SQVTM, ANQGSEA. CDR3 size: 14 residues. V gave up 6 bases and J gave up 2 bases; unmatched junction bases: 9. In nucleotides, the CDR3 is TGCAGCGTCAGGACAGGCGATCGAAACACTGAAGCTTTCTTT. This sequence encodes CSVRTGDRNTEAFF.

This chain connects TRBV6-5 to TRBJ2-6, with D maybe TRBD1 (6 bases). Trimming took 2 bases from V and 4 from J, leaving 12 bases between them. The germline CDR1 and CDR2 sequences are MNHEY and SVGAGI. The CDR3 runs 16 residues. CDR3: CASSYPSGVGANVLTF. The DNA for the CDR3 is TGTGCCAGCAGTTACCCGTCAGGGGTAGGGGCCAACGTCCTGACTTTC.

V gene TRBV19 combines with J gene TRBJ2-5; D is unresolved. Germline-derived CDR1 and CDR2 are LNHDA and SQIVND (reference sequence). The germline V and J ends were trimmed by 1 base and 5 bases, with 14 bases remaining between them. The CDR3 is 15 amino acids. CDR3 nucleotides: TGTGCCAGTAGTATAGGCACAGTCGGTATCGAGACCCAGTACTTC. This codes for CASSIGTVGIETQYF.

This clone has just a few counts. This sequence joins TRBV4-2 and TRBJ2-5; TRBD2 is a possible D gene (5 bases). CDR1 LGHNA and CDR2 YNFKEQ come from the germline V gene. This CDR3 spans 14 amino acids. The ends were cut back, 1 base at V and 5 bases at J, with 11 bases in the middle. The CDR3 reads CASSQGESRETQYF. In DNA, the CDR3 is TGTGCCAGCAGCCAAGGGGAGTCTAGGGAGACCCAGTACTTC.

This rearrangement joins TRBV5-1 to TRBJ1-4, with a possible D match to TRBD1 (5 bases). This CDR3 spans 15 amino acids. Germline V lookup: CDR1 SGHRS, CDR2 YFSETQ. The germline V and J ends were trimmed by 0 bases and 0 bases, with 6 bases remaining between them. CDR3 sequence: CASSLEGTTNEKLFF. The CDR3 DNA sequence: TGCGCCAGCAGCTTGGAGGGGACAACTAATGAAAAACTGTTTTTT.

The chain uses TRBV5-5 and TRBJ1-2, with D perhaps matching TRBD1 (6 bases). Trimming pared 0 bases from V and 4 bases from J, leaving 19 bases between. The CDR3 runs to 17 residues. Germline CDR1 is SGHKS and CDR2 is YYEKEE (reference sequence). CDR3 sequence: CASSLATGMTGFYGYTF. CDR3 DNA sequence: TGTGCCAGCAGCTTGGCCACAGGAATGACAGGCTTCTATGGCTACACCTTC. Complete variable domain (other parts from reference TRBV5-5 and TRBJ1-2): DAGVTQSPTHLIKTRGQQVTLRCSPISGHKSVSWYQQVLGQGPQFIFQYYEKEERGRGNFPDRFSARQFPNYSSELNVNALLLGDSALYLCASSLATGMTGFYGYTFGSGTRLTVV.

This chain joins TRBV5-4 and TRBJ2-2, with 7 nucleotides matching TRBD2. CDR3 length: 17 amino acids. Germline CDR1 is SGHNT and CDR2 is YYREEE (reference sequence). After removal of 4 bases from V and 0 bases from J, the junction contained 9 bases not matched to a gene. The CDR3 nucleotides are TGTGCCAGCAGCCGCAACCCTAGCGGATCGAACACCGGGGAGCTGTTTTTT. It translates to CASSRNPSGSNTGELFF.

The genes are TRBV5-6 and TRBJ2-3; D is unresolved. The CDR3 consists of 16 residues. Germline CDR1 is SGHDT and CDR2 is YYEEEE. Trimming removed 1 base at V and 0 bases at J, with 12 bases between. The CDR3, as DNA: TGTGCCAGCAGCTTGCGTGTCAGGCCGAGCACAGATACGCAGTATTTT. Translation gives CASSLRVRPSTDTQYF.

This clone was seen a handful of times. The chain is built from TRBV5-1 and TRBJ2-7; the match to TRBD1 covers 9 bases. With V trimmed by 0 bases and J by 4 bases, 5 bases remained unmatched. This CDR3 has 15 residues. In germline, CDR1 is SGHRS, CDR2 YFSETQ. The CDR3 DNA reads as TGCGCCAGCAGCTTGGCCGCCGGACAGGGGTACGAGCAGTACTTC. Translated, it gives CASSLAAGQGYEQYF.

This sequence joins TRBV28 and TRBJ1-2; the match to TRBD1 covers 10 bases. This CDR3 contains 14 residues. J gave up 5 bases and V 6 bases, and 6 bases lay outside the gene matches. The germline V gene encodes CDR1 MDHEN and CDR2 SYDVKM. The CDR3 reads CASRSPGQGYGYTF. CDR3 sequence (DNA): TGTGCCAGCAGATCCCCGGGACAGGGGTATGGCTACACCTTC.

The gene calls are TRBV28 and TRBJ1-5; TRBD1 aligns across 7 bases. There are 14 residues in the CDR3. CDR1 and CDR2 from the germline V gene are MDHEN and SYDVKM. Trimming cost V 7 bases and J 2 bases; bases outside gene matches: 5. Written as DNA, the CDR3 is TGTGCCAGCAACGGTGACAGGGGCAATCAGCCCCAGCATTTT. This gives the protein CASNGDRGNQPQHF.

The rearrangement uses TRBV19 and TRBJ2-7; D is unclear. With 6 bases removed from V and 3 bases from J, the gap between germline ends came to 12 bases. There are 13 residues in the CDR3. CDR1 and CDR2 (germline): LNHDA, SQIVND (reference sequence). CDR3 sequence: CASSARVGYEQYF. The CDR3 nucleotides are TGTGCCAGTAGCGCCCGGGTCGGCTACGAGCAGTACTTC.

V is TRBV5-1 and J is TRBJ2-2; the match to TRBD2 covers 10 bases. The germline CDR1 and CDR2 sequences are SGHRS and YFSETQ. The CDR3 covers 17 residues. The junction had 6 bases not matched to a gene; V was cut back by 0 bases and J by 4 bases. The CDR3 loop is CASSLAILAGSTGELFF. The CDR3 DNA sequence: TGCGCCAGCAGCTTGGCCATACTAGCGGGGAGCACCGGGGAGCTGTTTTTT.

V usage is TRBV4-2 and J usage is TRBJ1-1, with D possibly matching TRBD1 (5 bases). This CDR3 is built from 15 residues. The germline V gene has CDR1 LGHNA and CDR2 YNFKEQ. Trimming removed 5 bases at V and 1 base at J, with 14 bases between. CDR3 bases: TGTGCCAGCAGCTTACATACAGGAGAGAACACTGAAGCTTTCTTT. Translating it yields CASSLHTGENTEAFF.

The chain combines TRBV15 with TRBJ2-5; no definite D call. From germline, CDR1 is LNHNV and CDR2 YYDKDF (reference sequence). Trimming cost V 1 base and J 5 bases, with 11 bases left between them. The CDR3 extends over 14 amino acids. The CDR3 DNA sequence: TGTGCCACCAGCAGAGCGTCTAGTGGGGAGACCCAGTACTTC. This encodes CATSRASSGETQYF. Combining the CDR3 with reference TRBV15 and TRBJ2-5 gives the whole variable domain DAMVIQNPRYQVTQFGKPVTLSCSQTLNHNVMYWYQQKSSQAPKLLFHYYDKDFNNEADTPDNFQSRRPNTSFCFLDIRSPGLGDTAMYLCATSRASSGETQYFGPGTRLLVL.

The V and J genes are TRBV10-3 and TRBJ2-5, with TRBD2 as a possible D gene (7 bases). Germline-derived CDR1 and CDR2 are ENHRY and SYGVKD. The CDR3 totals 16 residues. V lost 8 bases and J 0 bases, leaving 19 bases between the germline ends. CDR3 sequence reads: CAIRRGGRTDQETQYF. CDR3 nucleotides: TGTGCCATCCGAAGGGGGGGCCGTACAGACCAAGAGACCCAGTACTTC.

The V and J genes are TRBV5-5 and TRBJ1-2; D is unclear. Trimming shortened V by 1 base and J by 2 bases, and 9 bases separated the two germline ends. Germline CDR1 is SGHKS and CDR2 is YYEKEE (reference sequence). The CDR3 is 14 residues long. The CDR3 region has the DNA TGTGCCAGCAGCTTGACCGGAGAAAACTATGGCTACACCTTC. This codes for CASSLTGENYGYTF.

CDR3 DNA sequence: TGTGCCTCCAATAGGGACAGTCCTACGCAGTATTTT. It specifies CASNRDSPTQYF. This chain links TRBV28 with TRBJ2-3; 7 nucleotides match TRBD1. The ends lost 11 bases at V and 8 bases at J; junction bases unmatched: 10. Germline CDR1 is MDHEN and CDR2 is SYDVKM. This CDR3 has 12 residues.

This sequence joins TRBV25-1 and TRBJ2-6, with D hard to call. This CDR3 region has 16 residues. Trimming removed 1 base from V and 0 bases from J, with 7 bases in between. Germline V gene sequence: CDR1 MGHDK, CDR2 SYGVNS. Here the CDR3 DNA reads TGTGCCAGCAGTGAATTGGCAGTCTCTGGGGCCAACGTCCTGACTTTC. Its translation: CASSELAVSGANVLTF.

The sample holds one count of this clone. The CDR3 DNA reads TGCGCCAGCAGCTTTTCGTCCCAGGGCACAGATACGCAGTATTTT. Encoded protein: CASSFSSQGTDTQYF. The gene calls are TRBV5-1 and TRBJ2-3; the D is unclear. CDR1 and CDR2 (germline): SGHRS, YFSETQ. This CDR3 spans 15 amino acids. V was pared by 2 bases and J by 1 base, with 11 bases between.

The CDR3 loop reads CASSLASIDRGTGQPQHF. For the CDR3, the DNA is TGTGCCAGCAGCTTAGCGTCTATAGACAGGGGTACGGGACAGCCCCAGCATTTT. The V gene is TRBV7-2, the J gene TRBJ1-5, with 8 nucleotides matching TRBD1. This CDR3 is 18 amino acids long. Germline assignment: CDR1 SGHTA and CDR2 FQGNSA. With V trimmed by 0 bases and J by 7 bases, 14 bases remained unmatched.

This chain links TRBV28 with TRBJ1-1, with D perhaps TRBD1 (5 bases). With 4 bases removed from V and 11 bases from J, the gap between germline ends came to 17 bases. The CDR3 is made up of 13 amino acids. The V gene's germline CDR1 is MDHEN and CDR2 SYDVKM. The CDR3 nucleotides are TGTGCCAGCAGTTATATAGGCAGGGCCGAGGCTTTCTTT. It specifies CASSYIGRAEAFF. The full variable domain, in which reference TRBV28 and TRBJ1-1 provide the parts outside the CDR3, is DVKVTQSSRYLVKRTGEKVFLECVQDMDHENMFWYRQDPGLGLRLIYFSYDVKMKEKGDIPEGYSVSREKKERFSLILESASTNQTSMYLCASSYIGRAEAFFGQGTRLTVV.

This clone was observed once. The chain links TRBV5-1 to TRBJ2-2; D unresolved. The CDR3 is 15 amino acids. V gave up 0 bases and J gave up 3 bases, with 9 bases separating them. The germline V gene has CDR1 SGHRS and CDR2 YFSETQ. The CDR3 DNA is TGCGCCAGCAGCTTGGGTGACTCTTACACCGGGGAGCTGTTTTTT. This sequence encodes CASSLGDSYTGELFF.

V is TRBV5-4 and J is TRBJ1-2; D is unresolved. CDR1 and CDR2 (germline): SGHNT, YYREEE (reference sequence). Between the trimmed V and J ends, which lost 5 bases and 4 bases, there was a span of 15 bases. The CDR3 runs to 14 residues. The CDR3: CASRAGSLLYGYTF. For the CDR3, the DNA is TGTGCCAGCAGGGCGGGGTCCCTCCTCTATGGCTACACCTTC.

This clone showed up just a few times. The chain employs TRBV2 and TRBJ1-3, with D uncertain. V was clipped by 0 bases and J by 2 bases, with 11 bases between them. The CDR3 runs to 16 residues. The germline V gene encodes CDR1 SNHLY and CDR2 FYNNEI. The CDR3, as DNA: TGTGCCAGCAGTGAAGCTGGGCCCTATACTGGAAACACCATATATTTT. It codes for CASSEAGPYTGNTIYF.

This chain uses TRBV2 with TRBJ1-1, with 7 nucleotides matching TRBD1. The CDR3 sequence is 13 residues long. J lost 5 bases, V lost 4 bases, and 4 bases had no gene match. Germline assignment: CDR1 SNHLY and CDR2 FYNNEI. In DNA, the CDR3 is TGTGCCAGCAGTGCCGACAGGGAGACTGAAGCTTTCTTT. Amino acid sequence: CASSADRETEAFF.

V usage is TRBV5-4 and J usage is TRBJ1-2, with 7 bases lining up with TRBD1. The CDR3 contains 13 residues. Germline lookup yields CDR1 SGHNT and CDR2 YYREEE (reference sequence). Losses at the gene ends were 5 bases for V and 3 bases for J; bases not matched to a gene: 4. CDR3 amino acids: CASRRGGDYGYTF. CDR3 sequence (DNA): TGTGCCAGCAGACGAGGGGGCGACTATGGCTACACCTTC.

The V and J genes are TRBV24-1 and TRBJ2-7; 7 bases map to TRBD1. The germline gives CDR1 KGHDR, CDR2 SFDVKD. The CDR3 loop spans 14 amino acids. V lost 5 bases to trimming and J lost 5 bases; unmatched junction nucleotides: 8. This chain's CDR3 is CATSGQGRGDEQYF. For the CDR3, the DNA is TGTGCCACCAGTGGACAGGGTCGTGGGGACGAGCAGTACTTC.